These T cell receptor beta chains were read from a single sample in a study of cytomegalovirus exposure and HLA in healthy donors. Sequencing was performed with immunoSEQ multiplex PCR; in TCRdb, only in-frame clones are kept and a portion is missing. The sample consists of around 150,000 clones, roughly two thirds of them appearing once. Specimen: PBMCs. The receptors come from a human donor in good health. Each CDR3 is given with its conserved first and last residue. The order of the fields is V gene, J gene, clone size, D gene, CDR3 DNA, CDR3 protein. The D gene is left open where the match is weak. The size field is filled for only some rows; it gives once, few, many or a size class.

V: TRBV19
J: TRBJ1-2
size: few
D: -
DNA: TGTGCCAGTAGTTGGCCAGGGGTGGGAAGTGGCTACACCTTC
CDR3: CASSWPGVGSGYTF

V: TRBV30
J: TRBJ2-3
size: -
D: TRBD2
DNA: TGTGCCTGGAGTTTTTTGGGAGCGGGAGTTACAGATACGCAGTATTTT
CDR3: CAWSFLGAGVTDTQYF

V: TRBV10-2
J: TRBJ1-5
size: -
D: TRBD1
DNA: TGCGCCAGCAGCGGGACAGGACCTACTCCCAATCAGCCCCAGCATTTT
CDR3: CASSGTGPTPNQPQHF

V: TRBV2
J: TRBJ2-7
size: -
D: -
DNA: TGTGCCAGCAGTGAGGACAGTACTTACGAGCAGTACTTC
CDR3: CASSEDSTYEQYF

V: TRBV11-3
J: TRBJ1-2
size: -
D: -
DNA: TGTGCCAGCAGCTTAGAATCAGGGTCCGGCGGCTACACCTTC
CDR3: CASSLESGSGGYTF

V: TRBV11-3
J: TRBJ2-1
size: -
D: -
DNA: TGTGCCAGCAGCTTATCCCAGGGGAACAATGAGCAGTTCTTC
CDR3: CASSLSQGNNEQFF

V: TRBV11-3
J: TRBJ1-1
size: few
D: TRBD1
DNA: TGTGCCAGCAGCTTCGGGACAGCCCCAGCTTTCTTT
CDR3: CASSFGTAPAFF

V: TRBV2
J: TRBJ2-3
size: -
D: -
DNA: TGTGCCAGCAGGGGGGGTTCTAGCACAGATACGCAGTATTTT
CDR3: CASRGGSSTDTQYF

V: TRBV15
J: TRBJ1-4
size: -
D: TRBD1
DNA: TGTGCCACCAGCAGTGGGACAGCAAATGAAAAACTGTTTTTT
CDR3: CATSSGTANEKLFF

V: TRBV21-1
J: TRBJ1-3
size: -
D: -
DNA: TGTGCCAGCAGCAAAGTTGTGACAGGGGGAAATGGTAGAAACACCATATATTTT
CDR3: CASSKVVTGGNGRNTIYF

V: TRBV19
J: TRBJ2-3
size: -
D: -
DNA: TGTGCCAGTAGTGGAAGCGCCGGGGGACCAGATACGCAGTATTTT
CDR3: CASSGSAGGPDTQYF

V: TRBV9
J: TRBJ2-2
size: -
D: -
DNA: TGTGCCAGCAGCGTGACTAGTTCCGGGGAGCTGTTTTTT
CDR3: CASSVTSSGELFF

V: TRBV5-5
J: TRBJ1-2
size: -
D: -
DNA: TGTGCCAGCAGCTTTAAGGGGGACTATGGCTACACCTTC
CDR3: CASSFKGDYGYTF

V: TRBV30
J: TRBJ1-3
size: -
D: TRBD1
DNA: TGTGCCTGGTTCCGGACAGGGGGTCTAGGAAACACCATATATTTT
CDR3: CAWFRTGGLGNTIYF

V: TRBV5-6
J: TRBJ2-1
size: -
D: TRBD2
DNA: TGTGCCAGCAGCTTGGGTAGCGGGGGGAACAATGAGCAGTTCTTC
CDR3: CASSLGSGGNNEQFF

V: TRBV19
J: TRBJ1-2
size: few
D: -
DNA: TGTGCCAGTAGTATCTCCTTTTGGGACATCTATGGCTACACCTTC
CDR3: CASSISFWDIYGYTF

V: TRBV27
J: TRBJ2-1
size: once
D: TRBD2
DNA: TGTGCCAGCAGTCCGGGACTAGCGGGAGTAAATGAGCAGTTCTTC
CDR3: CASSPGLAGVNEQFF

V: TRBV6-1
J: TRBJ2-5
size: once
D: TRBD2
DNA: TGTGCCAGCAGGGTACTAGCGGGGGGGCAAGAGACCCAGTACTTC
CDR3: CASRVLAGGQETQYF

V: TRBV4-1
J: TRBJ2-7
size: -
D: -
DNA: TGCGCCAGCAGCCTCAAAACAGGGCCCAACTACGAGCAGTACTTC
CDR3: CASSLKTGPNYEQYF

V: TRBV7-9
J: TRBJ2-5
size: -
D: TRBD2
DNA: TGTGCCAGCAGCCAGGGACTAGATAGGGAGACCCAGTACTTC
CDR3: CASSQGLDRETQYF

V: TRBV7-9
J: TRBJ2-6
size: -
D: TRBD1
DNA: TGTGCCAGCAGCGCCCGGGCGACAGGGTCTGGGGCCAACGTCCTGACTTTC
CDR3: CASSARATGSGANVLTF

V: TRBV7-2
J: TRBJ1-1
size: -
D: TRBD1
DNA: TGTGCCAGCAGCCTCAGGGGGGACTCTGAAGCTTTCTTT
CDR3: CASSLRGDSEAFF